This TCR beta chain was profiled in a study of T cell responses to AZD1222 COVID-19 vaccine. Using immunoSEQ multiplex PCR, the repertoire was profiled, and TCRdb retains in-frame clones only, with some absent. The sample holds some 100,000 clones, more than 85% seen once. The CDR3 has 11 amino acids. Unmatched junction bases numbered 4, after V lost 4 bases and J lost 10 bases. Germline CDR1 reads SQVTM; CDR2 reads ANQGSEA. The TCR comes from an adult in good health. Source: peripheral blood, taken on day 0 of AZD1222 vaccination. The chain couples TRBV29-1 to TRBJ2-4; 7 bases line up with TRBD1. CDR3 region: CSVAKGAIQYF. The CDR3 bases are TGCAGCGTTGCAAAGGGGGCGATTCAGTACTTC. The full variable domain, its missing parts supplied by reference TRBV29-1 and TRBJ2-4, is SAVISQKPSRDICQRGTSLTIQCQVDSQVTMMFWYRQQPGQSLTLIATANQGSEATYESGFVIDKFPISRPNLTFSTLTVSNMSPEDSSIYLCSVAKGAIQYFGAGTRLSVL.